Listed below are T cell receptor beta chains from one sample, sequenced in a study of OX40 agonist ivuxolimab in advanced cancers. Sequenced by immunoSEQ multiplex PCR; TCRdb stores in-frame clones only, minus some. The top ten clones hold roughly an eighth of a sample with around 86,000 clones, 85% to 95% of them seen once. The sample was CD4+ or CD8+ T cells sorted from blood, taken in a trial of the OX40 agonist ivuxolimab. These receptors were obtained from an adult with an advanced solid tumor such as melanoma, head and neck, liver or kidney cancer. The CDR3 runs from the conserved cysteine through the conserved F or W. The D gene is left open where the match is weak. Only part of the rows carry a size: once, few, many, or a class if the clone is expanded.

abundance	v_gene	d_gene	j_gene	CDR3aa	CDR3nt
NA	TRBV27	NA	TRBJ1-2	CASSLQAAGGYTF	TGTGCCAGCAGTTTACAGGCCGCGGGGGGCTACACCTTC
NA	TRBV9	TRBD1	TRBJ1-1	CASSVAAEGANTEAFF	TGTGCCAGCAGCGTAGCTGCGGAGGGGGCAAACACTGAAGCTTTCTTT
NA	TRBV6-6	TRBD2	TRBJ2-7	CASKELAGLGEQYF	TGTGCCAGCAAGGAACTAGCGGGCTTAGGCGAGCAGTACTTC
NA	TRBV9	NA	TRBJ1-2	CASSQNNYGYTF	TGTGCCAGCAGCCAGAACAACTATGGCTACACCTTC
NA	TRBV5-1	NA	TRBJ2-1	CASSLVGYNEQFF	TGCGCCAGCAGCTTGGTAGGGTACAATGAGCAGTTCTTC
few	TRBV2	NA	TRBJ1-1	CASSEVQGKAFF	TGTGCCAGCAGTGAAGTACAGGGAAAAGCTTTCTTT
NA	TRBV5-6	NA	TRBJ1-5	CASSLAAISNQPQHF	TGTGCCAGCAGCTTGGCCGCCATTAGCAATCAGCCCCAGCATTTT
NA	TRBV5-6	TRBD1	TRBJ2-7	CASSSGGTGAYEQYF	TGTGCCAGCAGCTCGGGGGGGACAGGGGCCTACGAGCAGTACTTC
NA	TRBV2	NA	TRBJ2-1	CASRQAPINYNEQFF	TGTGCCAGTCGACAGGCCCCTATTAACTACAATGAGCAGTTCTTC
NA	TRBV2	TRBD2	TRBJ2-2	CASSGTSGADGELFF	TGTGCCAGCAGTGGGACTAGCGGGGCGGACGGGGAGCTGTTTTTT
NA	TRBV27	TRBD1	TRBJ1-4	CASSLVDRVSPGKLFF	TGTGCCAGCAGTTTAGTGGACAGGGTGTCCCCTGGAAAACTGTTTTTT
NA	TRBV27	NA	TRBJ1-1	CASSLSPGIMSTEAFF	TGTGCCAGCAGTTTATCCCCAGGGATTATGAGCACTGAAGCTTTCTTT
NA	TRBV4-1	TRBD1	TRBJ1-1	CASSQVSGTGMMNTEAFF	TGCGCCAGCAGCCAAGTTAGCGGGACAGGTATGATGAACACTGAAGCTTTCTTT
NA	TRBV11-2	NA	TRBJ1-3	CASIPGSAPRLTGNTIYF	TGTGCCAGCATCCCCGGGTCGGCACCGCGGTTAACTGGAAACACCATATATTTT
NA	TRBV4-3	TRBD1	TRBJ2-1	CASSQAYRGLNEQFF	TGCGCCAGCAGCCAAGCCTACAGGGGTTTGAATGAGCAGTTCTTC
NA	TRBV27	NA	TRBJ1-1	CASSLVRPSSRNTEAFF	TGTGCCAGCAGTTTAGTCCGGCCAAGTTCACGTAACACTGAAGCTTTCTTT
NA	TRBV28	NA	TRBJ2-5	CASSPHISRETQYF	TGTGCCAGCAGCCCACATATTAGTCGGGAGACCCAGTACTTC
NA	TRBV7-9	TRBD1	TRBJ2-7	CASTGTGGARDEQYF	TGTGCCAGCACCGGGACAGGGGGCGCCCGGGACGAGCAGTACTTC
NA	TRBV5-1	NA	TRBJ2-1	CASSFHPDNEQFF	TGCGCCAGCAGCTTCCACCCGGACAATGAGCAGTTCTTC
NA	TRBV7-9	TRBD1	TRBJ1-1	CASSPDREGEAFF	TGTGCCAGCAGCCCCGACAGGGAGGGGGAAGCTTTCTTT
NA	TRBV7-8	TRBD2	TRBJ2-7	CASSPQEGGIYEQYF	TGTGCCAGCAGCCCCCAAGAGGGAGGGATCTACGAGCAGTACTTC
NA	TRBV9	NA	TRBJ2-1	CASNSLAAGGEQFF	TGTGCCAGCAACTCCTTAGCCGCCGGTGGTGAGCAGTTCTTC
NA	TRBV6-1	NA	TRBJ1-5	CASSEVGGNQPQHF	TGTGCCAGCAGTGAAGTGGGGGGGAATCAGCCCCAGCATTTT
NA	TRBV19	TRBD2	TRBJ2-7	CASRPSGTYEQYF	TGTGCCAGTAGACCTAGCGGAACCTACGAGCAGTACTTC
NA	TRBV27	TRBD1	TRBJ2-7	CASSFGTGHIYEQYF	TGTGCCAGCAGTTTCGGGACAGGCCATATCTACGAGCAGTACTTC
NA	TRBV15	TRBD1	TRBJ1-2	CATSTVALGAGTGGGYTF	TGTGCCACCAGCACGGTCGCCTTAGGCGCCGGGACAGGGGGCGGCTACACCTTC
NA	TRBV28	NA	TRBJ1-6	CASSWTGNSPLHF	TGTGCCAGCAGTTGGACGGGTAATTCACCCCTCCACTTT
NA	TRBV4-1	TRBD2	TRBJ2-7	CASSQDSGRIYEQYF	TGCGCCAGCAGCCAAGATAGCGGGAGAATATACGAGCAGTACTTC
NA	TRBV2	NA	TRBJ1-2	CASSEDRTILGSYTF	TGTGCCAGCAGTGAAGATAGGACAATTCTTGGGTCTTACACCTTC
NA	TRBV4-3	NA	TRBJ1-1	CASSQENTMNTEAFF	TGCGCCAGCAGCCAAGAAAATACTATGAACACTGAAGCTTTCTTT
few	TRBV6-5	TRBD1	TRBJ1-5	CASSDRGHQPQHF	TGTGCCAGCAGCGACAGGGGGCACCAGCCCCAGCATTTT
NA	TRBV13	NA	TRBJ2-7	CASSLTWEQYF	TGTGCCAGCAGCTTGACCTGGGAGCAGTACTTC
once	TRBV6-5	NA	TRBJ2-1	CASSYSQGPGGNEQFF	TGTGCCAGCAGTTACTCGCAGGGGCCGGGCGGCAATGAGCAGTTCTTC
NA	TRBV7-9	TRBD2	TRBJ2-5	CASSLTYGTSGGKETQYF	TGTGCCAGCAGCTTAACGTACGGGACTAGCGGGGGAAAGGAGACCCAGTACTTC
NA	TRBV9	NA	TRBJ1-1	CASSPGAATEAFF	TGTGCCAGCAGCCCAGGGGCAGCCACTGAAGCTTTCTTT
NA	TRBV5-4	NA	TRBJ1-1	CASQKSGNTEAFF	TGTGCCAGCCAAAAATCAGGAAACACTGAAGCTTTCTTT
NA	TRBV7-9	TRBD1	TRBJ1-2	CASSLGPETGLVRHGYTF	TGTGCCAGCAGCTTAGGACCCGAGACAGGGCTTGTGCGCCATGGCTACACCTTC
once	TRBV6-5	TRBD2	TRBJ2-7	CASSYSASGGAYEQYF	TGTGCCAGCAGTTACTCGGCCAGCGGGGGGGCATACGAGCAGTACTTC
NA	TRBV6-6	NA	TRBJ2-1	CASSPTGYYNEQFF	TGTGCCAGCTCCCCAACAGGGTACTACAATGAGCAGTTCTTC
NA	TRBV19	NA	TRBJ2-5	CASSVRSAWSQYF	TGTGCCAGTAGTGTCCGAAGTGCGTGGTCCCAGTACTTC
NA	TRBV27	NA	TRBJ2-3	CASSLMAGLSTDTQYF	TGTGCCAGCAGTTTAATGGCGGGGCTTAGCACAGATACGCAGTATTTT
NA	TRBV4-3	TRBD2	TRBJ2-1	CASSQGVWLAGGLSYNEQFF	TGCGCCAGCAGCCAAGGGGTGTGGCTAGCGGGAGGTCTCTCCTACAATGAGCAGTTCTTC
NA	TRBV9	TRBD2	TRBJ2-7	CASSVGLAGYEQYF	TGTGCCAGCAGCGTAGGACTAGCGGGCTACGAGCAGTACTTC
NA	TRBV6-5	NA	TRBJ2-3	CVTSSDTQYF	TGCGTGACTAGTTCAGATACGCAGTATTTT
NA	TRBV5-4	TRBD1	TRBJ2-1	CASSQTGQGLNNEQFF	TGTGCCAGCAGCCAGACAGGACAGGGGCTAAACAATGAGCAGTTCTTC
once	TRBV6-5	NA	TRBJ1-2	CASSYSRAPDYGYTF	TGTGCCAGCAGTTACTCGAGGGCACCAGACTATGGCTACACCTTC
few	TRBV29-1	NA	TRBJ1-4	CSVEGGDVEKLFF	TGCAGCGTTGAAGGAGGGGACGTCGAAAAACTGTTTTTT
NA	TRBV12-5	TRBD2	TRBJ2-5	CASGTLAGGPQETQYF	TGTGCTAGTGGGACACTAGCGGGGGGGCCCCAAGAGACCCAGTACTTC
NA	TRBV11-2	TRBD2	TRBJ2-5	CASSLGTSEPQETQYF	TGTGCCAGCAGCTTAGGGACTAGCGAACCCCAAGAGACCCAGTACTTC
NA	TRBV2	NA	TRBJ2-7	CASSEEGVPSYEQYF	TGTGCCAGCAGTGAAGAGGGAGTCCCCTCCTACGAGCAGTACTTC
NA	TRBV9	NA	TRBJ2-7	CASSAGPKAYEQYF	TGTGCCAGCAGCGCGGGACCCAAGGCCTACGAGCAGTACTTC
NA	TRBV14	TRBD1	TRBJ2-7	CASSQALGPRQGEQYF	TGTGCCAGCAGCCAAGCTCTAGGACCACGACAGGGTGAGCAGTACTTC
NA	TRBV6-5	NA	TRBJ2-2	CASSYSRADTGELFF	TGTGCCAGCAGTTACTCAAGGGCAGACACCGGGGAGCTGTTTTTT